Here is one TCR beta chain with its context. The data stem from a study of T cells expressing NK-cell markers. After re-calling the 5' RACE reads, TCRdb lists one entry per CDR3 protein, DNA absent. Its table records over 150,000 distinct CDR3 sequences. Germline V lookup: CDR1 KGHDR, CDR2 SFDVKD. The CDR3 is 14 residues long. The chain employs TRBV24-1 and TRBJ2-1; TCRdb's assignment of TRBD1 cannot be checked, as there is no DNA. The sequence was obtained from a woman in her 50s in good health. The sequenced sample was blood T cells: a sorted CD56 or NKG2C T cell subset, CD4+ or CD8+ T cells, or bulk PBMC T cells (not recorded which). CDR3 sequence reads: CATSDFRRDNEQFF.